The 25 T cell receptor beta chains below were found in one sample sequenced in a study of blood T cell repertoires in COVID-19. Produced via immunoSEQ multiplex PCR; TCRdb's table is partial and in-frame only. The repertoire consists of roughly 80,000 clones, with 88% occurring once and the leading ten covering approximately 5.1%. The sample was peripheral blood. All receptors come from a woman older than 75 with acute or convalescent COVID-19.

This clone was seen just once. The chain recombines TRBV29-1 with TRBJ1-6; the D is unclear. The germline gives CDR1 SQVTM, CDR2 ANQGSEA. The CDR3 is 13 residues long. Trimming pared 1 base from V and 11 bases from J, leaving 12 bases between. In nucleotides, the CDR3 is TGCAGCGTTGAAGGGCCCGGTGGGCCACCCCTCCACTTT. It translates to CSVEGPGGPPLHF.

This clone has a single count. J is TRBJ2-1 and V is TRBV5-1; tentative D call: TRBD1 (7 bases). V was pared by 1 base and J by 4 bases, with 15 bases between. The CDR3 runs 16 residues. Germline V gene sequence: CDR1 SGHRS, CDR2 YFSETQ. As DNA, the CDR3 is TGCGCCAGCAGCTTGCGGAGGGGGCTTTCATACAATGAGCAGTTCTTC. It is translated as CASSLRRGLSYNEQFF.

The chain joins TRBV12-3 or TRBV12-4 to TRBJ1-2, with TRBD1 as a possible D gene (6 bases). The germline V and J ends were trimmed by 5 bases and 2 bases, with 9 bases remaining between them. CDR3 length: 13 amino acids. The CDR3 region has the DNA TGTGCCAGCAGTCCCCAGGGGAACTATGGCTACACCTTC. Its protein is CASSPQGNYGYTF.

The gene calls are TRBV5-1 and TRBJ2-1; possible D gene TRBD2, 5 bases. This CDR3 region has 15 residues. Deletions cut 0 bases from V and 6 bases from J, with 13 bases between. CDR1 is SGHRS and CDR2 is YFSETQ in the germline V gene. The DNA of the CDR3 is TGCGCCAGCAGCTTGGGGGCCGGGGTCTTCAATGAGCAGTTCTTC. The encoded protein is CASSLGAGVFNEQFF. The complete variable domain, with remaining parts taken from reference TRBV5-1 and TRBJ2-1, reads KAGVTQTPRYLIKTRGQQVTLSCSPISGHRSVSWYQQTPGQGLQFLFEYFSETQRNKGNFPGRFSGRQFSNSRSEMNVSTLELGDSALYLCASSLGAGVFNEQFFGPGTRLTVL.

V usage is TRBV7-6 and J usage is TRBJ1-5, with D possibly being TRBD1 (6 bases). Trimming left V 1 base short and J 5 bases short, with 9 bases between. The CDR3 is 14 residues long. Germline CDR1 is SGHVS and CDR2 is FNYEAQ. The CDR3 reads CASSLGTVDQPQHF. The DNA for the CDR3 is TGTGCCAGCAGCTTAGGGACAGTGGATCAGCCCCAGCATTTT.

CDR3 in amino acids: CAGSGDGKTGRTQYF. The DNA of the CDR3 is TGTGCCGGAAGCGGGGACGGGAAAACGGGTCGGACCCAGTACTTC. The V call is TRBV7-9, the J call TRBJ2-5; 7 nucleotides match TRBD2. Trimming cost V 11 bases and J 7 bases; bases outside gene matches: 19. CDR3 length equals 15 residues. Germline CDR1 SEHNR, CDR2 FQNEAQ (reference sequence).

The chain employs TRBV9 and TRBJ2-2; D may be TRBD2 (6 bases). The V gene lost 5 bases and the J gene lost 1 base, with 12 bases spanning the gap. CDR1 SGDLS and CDR2 YYNGEE come from the germline V gene. CDR3 length: 15 amino acids. CDR3 loop: CASSPGAVNTGELFF. In DNA, the CDR3 is TGTGCCAGCAGTCCGGGAGCGGTGAACACCGGGGAGCTGTTTTTT. Based on the CDR3 plus reference TRBV9 and TRBJ2-2, the full variable domain is DSGVTQTPKHLITATGQRVTLRCSPRSGDLSVYWYQQSLDQGLQFLIQYYNGEERAKGNILERFSAQQFPDLHSELNLSSLELGDSALYFCASSPGAVNTGELFFGEGSRLTVL.

The chain is built from TRBV18 and TRBJ1-5; D gene uncertain. The germline V gene encodes CDR1 KGHSH and CDR2 LQKENI. The CDR3 is 14 residues long. V gave up 6 bases and J gave up 2 bases, with 11 bases separating them. The DNA of the CDR3 is TGTGCCAGCTCCCCTCGGGAGGGCAATCAGCCCCAGCATTTT. Residues: CASSPREGNQPQHF.

The rearrangement links TRBV29-1 to TRBJ1-2, with D hard to call. CDR3 length: 12 amino acids. V was shortened by 0 bases and J by 6 bases, with 8 bases between the two germline ends. The germline V gene has CDR1 SQVTM and CDR2 ANQGSEA. This chain's CDR3 is CSVEDYGNGYTF. Written as DNA, the CDR3 is TGCAGCGTTGAAGATTACGGTAATGGCTACACCTTC.

This sequence joins TRBV18 and TRBJ2-3; 9 bases agree with TRBD1. The CDR3 is 14 amino acids. V lost 3 bases, J lost 5 bases, and 3 bases stayed unmatched. Germline V lookup: CDR1 KGHSH, CDR2 LQKENI. The CDR3: CASSPGQGRDTQYF. CDR3 DNA sequence: TGTGCCAGCTCACCGGGACAGGGCAGAGATACGCAGTATTTT. Based on the CDR3 plus reference TRBV18 and TRBJ2-3, the full variable domain is NAGVMQNPRHLVRRRGQEARLRCSPMKGHSHVYWYRQLPEEGLKFMVYLQKENIIDESGMPKERFSAEFPKEGPSILRIQQVVRGDSAAYFCASSPGQGRDTQYFGPGTRLTVL.

A few counts support this clone. CDR3 bases: TGTGCCATCAGTGAGAGGAGGAGCGGGAGGTTCTCCTACAATGAGCAGTTCTTC. It yields the protein CAISERRSGRFSYNEQFF. V is TRBV10-3 and J is TRBJ2-1; TRBD2 matches at 9 bases. Germline V gene data show CDR1 as ENHRY and CDR2 as SYGVKD. CDR3 length: 18 residues. Trimming removed 2 bases from V and 0 bases from J; junction bases left unmatched: 8.

The rearrangement joins TRBV7-9 to TRBJ2-2, with D maybe TRBD2 (6 bases). This CDR3 spans 14 amino acids. V dropped 3 bases and J dropped 7 bases, with 12 bases sitting between them. Germline V gives CDR1 SEHNR, CDR2 FQNEAQ (reference sequence). DNA for the CDR3: TGTGCCAGCAGCTTGACTAGGGACTTCGGGGAGCTGTTTTTT. Translation gives CASSLTRDFGELFF.

This chain connects TRBV18 to TRBJ2-2; the match to TRBD2 covers 7 bases. CDR1 is KGHSH, CDR2 LQKENI, per germline. This CDR3 spans 14 amino acids. V gave up 2 bases and J gave up 6 bases; unmatched junction bases: 3. The CDR3 nucleotides read TGTGCCAGCTCACCATCAGGGAGGGCCGGGGAGCTGTTTTTT. Translating gives CASSPSGRAGELFF.

The table lists this clone with a count of one. This chain links TRBV7-8 with TRBJ1-2; D is perhaps TRBD1 (6 bases). The germline gives CDR1 SGHVS, CDR2 FQNEAQ. V gave up 5 bases and J gave up 1 base, with 17 bases separating them. The CDR3 covers 16 residues. CDR3: CASSRSTGILNYGYTF. DNA for the CDR3: TGTGCCAGCAGCCGGAGTACAGGGATCCTTAACTATGGCTACACCTTC.

The rearrangement uses TRBV14 and TRBJ1-4; D unresolved. Germline lookup yields CDR1 SGHDN and CDR2 FVKESK. V lost 4 bases and J lost 8, with 11 bases in between. The CDR3 sequence is 13 residues long. The CDR3 sequence is CASSRSANEKLFF. CDR3 DNA sequence: TGTGCCAGCAGCCGGTCAGCGAACGAAAAACTGTTTTTT.

This clone was counted only a few times. The V gene is TRBV7-8, the J gene TRBJ1-3; D is possibly TRBD1 (5 bases). Germline V gene lookup returns CDR1 SGHVS and CDR2 FQNEAQ. Trimming stripped 5 bases from V and 3 bases from J, with 8 bases between. The CDR3 loop spans 13 amino acids. The CDR3, as DNA: TGTGCCAGCAGCCAGACAGTTGGAAACACCATATATTTT. Protein sequence: CASSQTVGNTIYF.

The chain uses TRBV18 and TRBJ2-5, with D unresolved. Germline V CDR1 and CDR2: KGHSH, LQKENI. With 3 bases removed from V and 1 base from J, the gap between germline ends came to 12 bases. This CDR3 contains 15 residues. The CDR3 sequence: CASSPSLQPQETQYF. The CDR3 DNA reads as TGTGCCAGCTCACCGTCTTTACAGCCCCAAGAGACCCAGTACTTC.

The chain combines TRBV5-4 with TRBJ2-2; D remains ambiguous. Trimming removed 2 bases from V and 6 bases from J, with 8 bases in between. Germline lookup yields CDR1 SGHNT and CDR2 YYREEE (reference sequence). This CDR3 spans 13 amino acids. CDR3 loop: CASSLLYSGELFF. In nucleotides, the CDR3 is TGTGCCAGCAGCTTACTTTATTCCGGGGAGCTGTTTTTT.

There are a few counts of this clone. The V gene is TRBV7-9, the J gene TRBJ1-2; D is uncertain. Germline assignment: CDR1 SEHNR and CDR2 FQNEAQ (reference sequence). With 1 base removed from V and 6 bases from J, the gap between germline ends came to 6 bases. The CDR3 runs 12 residues. CDR3 protein: CASSLGENGYTF. The CDR3 DNA follows: TGTGCCAGCAGCTTAGGAGAGAATGGCTACACCTTC.

V is TRBV5-1 and J is TRBJ2-1; 7 bases are a match to TRBD2. This CDR3 contains 14 residues. The trim removed 2 bases at V and 7 bases at J, leaving 6 bases unmatched. Looked up from germline, CDR1 is SGHRS and CDR2 is YFSETQ. CDR3 DNA: TGCGCCAGCAGCTTACCCGGGGGGATTAATGAGCAGTTCTTC. Its protein is CASSLPGGINEQFF.

About this clone itself: Other DNA sequences in the sample encode the same CDR3. This chain links TRBV3-1 (or the pseudogene TRBV3-2) with TRBJ1-2, with D tentatively TRBD1 (5 bases). This CDR3 is 11 amino acids long. CDR1 and CDR2 (germline): LGHDT, YNNKEL (reference sequence). Deletions cut 5 bases from V and 5 bases from J, with 6 bases between. The chain's CDR3 is CASSRGYGYTF. CDR3 coding DNA: TGTGCCAGCAGCAGGGGATATGGCTACACCTTC.

V and J are TRBV19 and TRBJ1-1, with a weak D call TRBD1 (6 bases). Trimming cost V 3 bases and J 10 bases, with 15 bases left between them. The CDR3 extends over 13 amino acids. CDR1 and CDR2 from the germline V gene are LNHDA and SQIVND (reference sequence). The CDR3 region is CASSIAGGGIAFF. In nucleotides, the CDR3 is TGTGCCAGTAGTATCGCTGGGGGCGGAATAGCTTTCTTT.

This clone appeared a few times. The same CDR3 arises from other DNA sequences in this sample as well. DNA of the CDR3: TGTGCCAGCAGTTACTCGTCGGTCACCGGGGAGCTGTTTTTT. Translating it yields CASSYSSVTGELFF. The chain employs TRBV6-2 or TRBV6-3 and TRBJ2-2; D is uncertain. The V gene lost 0 bases and the J gene lost 4 bases, with 6 bases spanning the gap. The germline CDR1 and CDR2 sequences are MNHEY and SVGEGT. The CDR3 contains 14 residues.

The chain carries TRBV30 and TRBJ1-4, with TRBD1 as a possible D gene (6 bases). Germline V lookup: CDR1 GTSNPN, CDR2 SVGIG (reference sequence). The CDR3 covers 13 residues. The V end was cut by 7 bases, the J end by 8 bases, with 17 bases between. CDR3: CASTGPEEEKLFF. In nucleotides, the CDR3 is TGTGCCTCTACAGGGCCGGAGGAGGAAAAACTGTTTTTT.

The chain recombines TRBV6-5 with TRBJ1-1; tentative D call: TRBD1 (5 bases). The V and J ends lost 6 bases and 5 bases respectively, with 16 bases between them. CDR3 length: 14 amino acids. CDR1 and CDR2 from the germline V gene are MNHEY and SVGAGI. CDR3 DNA: TGTGCCAGCAGACTGACTGGGGCCAATACTGAAGCTTTCTTT. It codes for CASRLTGANTEAFF.